What follows are 17 T cell receptor beta chains derived from one specimen sequenced in a study of cytomegalovirus exposure and HLA in healthy donors. Both 60 Vbeta primers and 13 Jbeta primers went into the PCR. TCRdb keeps only in-frame clones here, not all; method: immunoSEQ multiplex PCR. The repertoire holds about 150,000 clones, with less than 65% as singletons. The sample was PBMCs. The receptors shown here come from a woman in her twenties or thirties in good health and CMV-seropositive.

This chain joins TRBV7-4 and TRBJ1-5; D is possibly TRBD1 (6 bases). V was cut by 6 bases and J by 1 base, with 16 bases left in between. The CDR3 is made up of 16 amino acids. CDR1 is SGHVT, CDR2 SQSDAQ, per germline. CDR3: CASSPYRDGSNQPQHF. The CDR3, as DNA: TGTGCCAGCAGTCCTTACAGGGATGGAAGCAATCAGCCCCAGCATTTT.

The rearrangement links TRBV29-1 to TRBJ2-5; 9 nucleotides line up with TRBD1. CDR3 length equals 15 residues. Per germline, CDR1 SQVTM and CDR2 ANQGSEA. V lost 4 bases, J lost 0 bases, and 6 bases stayed unmatched. The CDR3 sequence is CSVVSGTGNQETQYF. CDR3 bases: TGCAGCGTTGTTTCCGGGACAGGGAACCAAGAGACCCAGTACTTC.

The chain couples TRBV20-1 to TRBJ1-2; no firm D call. This CDR3 is 11 amino acids long. CDR1 DFQATT and CDR2 SNEGSKA come from the germline V gene (reference sequence). Trimming shortened V by 0 bases and J by 6 bases, and 5 bases separated the two germline ends. Written as DNA, the CDR3 is TGCAGTGCTAGAGACCTAGATGGCTACACCTTC. Protein product: CSARDLDGYTF.

The chain links TRBV20-1 to TRBJ1-1; no definite D call. The CDR3 runs to 11 residues. Trimming left V 0 bases short and J 11 bases short, with 10 bases between. The germline gives CDR1 DFQATT, CDR2 SNEGSKA (reference sequence). The CDR3 region is CSAREERRAFF. CDR3 nucleotide sequence: TGCAGTGCTAGAGAGGAGAGACGGGCTTTCTTT.

This sequence joins TRBV27 and TRBJ1-2, with TRBD1 identical over 9 bases. Germline CDR1 is MNHEY and CDR2 is SMNVEV (reference sequence). The CDR3 loop spans 15 amino acids. J gave up 5 bases and V 7 bases, and 11 bases lay outside the gene matches. The CDR3 loop reads CASTPRTGAWYGYTF. DNA of the CDR3: TGTGCCAGCACTCCCAGGACAGGGGCATGGTATGGCTACACCTTC.

In its sample, this clone was seen a few times. The chain combines TRBV19 with TRBJ2-6, with 7 nucleotides matching TRBD1. The CDR3 sequence is 15 residues long. Trimming cost V 4 bases and J 4 bases; bases outside gene matches: 4. Germline V gene lookup returns CDR1 LNHDA and CDR2 SQIVND (reference sequence). CDR3: CASSTDRLGANVLTF. The CDR3 nucleotides read TGTGCCAGTAGTACGGACAGGCTAGGGGCCAACGTCCTGACTTTC.

The chain links TRBV13 to TRBJ2-1; TRBD1 aligns across 7 bases. CDR1 is PRHDT and CDR2 is FYEKMQ in the germline V gene (reference sequence). This CDR3 comprises 12 residues. V was pared by 7 bases and J by 10 bases, with 7 bases of the junction left unmatched. DNA for the CDR3: TGTGCCAGCACCCAGGGGGTAGGCGAGCAGTTCTTC. Its protein product is CASTQGVGEQFF.

The chain uses TRBV29-1 and TRBJ1-1, with D unresolved. V lost 3 bases, J lost 5 bases, and 22 bases lay in between. The CDR3 has 16 residues. Looked up from germline, CDR1 is SQVTM and CDR2 is ANQGSEA. This chain's CDR3 is CSVDFGRSGRGTEAFF. CDR3 in DNA: TGCAGCGTTGATTTCGGGAGGTCCGGACGCGGGACTGAAGCTTTCTTT.

V usage is TRBV7-9 and J usage is TRBJ1-1; no reliable D call. Looked up from germline, CDR1 is SEHNR and CDR2 is FQNEAQ (reference sequence). The CDR3 has 13 amino acids. Trimming took off 7 bases at V and 1 base at J, with 10 bases between the two ends. The CDR3 bases are TGTGCCAGCACGAGGGCCCCGAACACTGAAGCTTTCTTT. Amino acid sequence: CASTRAPNTEAFF.

V gene TRBV5-6 combines with J gene TRBJ2-5; 8 nucleotides agree with TRBD1. V lost 3 bases and J lost 3; bases outside the gene matches: 4. The germline V gene encodes CDR1 SGHDT and CDR2 YYEEEE. The CDR3 has 14 amino acids. The CDR3 DNA follows: TGTGCCAGCAGCTCCCCGACAGGGGAAGAGACCCAGTACTTC. It codes for CASSSPTGEETQYF.

The CDR3 here is CACGPQTDTQYF. CDR3 in DNA: TGTGCCTGTGGTCCACAAACAGATACGCAGTATTTT. This chain connects TRBV30 to TRBJ2-3; D remains unclear. Germline-derived CDR1 and CDR2 are GTSNPN and SVGIG (reference sequence). The ends were cut back, 6 bases at V and 3 bases at J, with 10 bases in the middle. CDR3 length: 12 amino acids.

The chain uses TRBV19 and TRBJ2-5; weak D call: TRBD1 (5 bases). V lost 3 bases, J lost 4 bases, and 18 bases lay in between. This CDR3 has 16 residues. Germline values: CDR1 LNHDA, CDR2 SQIVND (reference sequence). The CDR3 loop is CASSIRGSPRGETQYF. The CDR3 DNA follows: TGTGCCAGTAGTATTCGTGGGTCTCCTAGGGGAGAGACCCAGTACTTC.

The rearrangement links TRBV5-6 to TRBJ1-5, with 9 bases fitting TRBD1. CDR3 size: 14 residues. Germline assignment: CDR1 SGHDT and CDR2 YYEEEE. The V gene end was trimmed by 4 bases and the J gene end by 5 bases; junction bases not matched to a gene: 4. The CDR3 protein is CASSIRQGDQPQHF. DNA for the CDR3: TGTGCCAGCAGCATCCGACAGGGGGATCAGCCCCAGCATTTT.

The gene calls are TRBV7-2 and TRBJ2-2; 7 bases match TRBD2. CDR3 length: 15 amino acids. CDR1 and CDR2 (germline): SGHTA, FQGNSA. J lost 3 bases, V lost 6 bases, and 7 bases had no gene match. As DNA, the CDR3 is TGTGCCAGCAGGCCCGGACTAGTTTACACCGGGGAGCTGTTTTTT. Translating gives CASRPGLVYTGELFF.

This chain joins TRBV30 and TRBJ1-3; D call uncertain. Looked up from germline, CDR1 is GTSNPN and CDR2 is SVGIG (reference sequence). This CDR3 is built from 13 residues. The germline V and J ends were trimmed by 2 bases and 0 bases, with 5 bases remaining between them. The CDR3 nucleotides read TGTGCCTGGAGTTTTAGCTCTGGAAACACCATATATTTT. Protein: CAWSFSSGNTIYF.

The CDR3 region is CATKTVTGANVLTF. CDR3 bases: TGTGCCACCAAGACAGTAACGGGGGCCAACGTCCTGACTTTC. The gene calls are TRBV6-1 and TRBJ2-6; tentatively, D is TRBD1 (5 bases). The length of the CDR3 is 14 residues. The V gene lost 10 bases and the J gene lost 4 bases, with 14 bases spanning the gap. The germline V gene encodes CDR1 MNHNS and CDR2 SASEGT.

This rearrangement joins TRBV7-9 to TRBJ1-4; 7 positions match TRBD1. The CDR3 length is 16 residues. V trimming: 1 base; J trimming: 8 bases; junction bases outside the gene matches: 10. Germline lookup yields CDR1 SEHNR and CDR2 FQNEAQ (reference sequence). The CDR3 nucleotides are TGTGCCAGCAGCTTAGGACAGGGAATAGTTTGGGAAAAACTGTTTTTT. It yields the protein CASSLGQGIVWEKLFF.